The present TCR beta chain was sequenced within a study of cytomegalovirus exposure and HLA in healthy donors. The primer mix had 60 Vbeta and 13 Jbeta primers. Profiling relied on immunoSEQ multiplex PCR, and the TCRdb table lists in-frame clones only, not all of them. Listed are approximately 140,000 clones; 1.5% to 1.8% falls within the top ten. Study-wide results and caveats: Looking again later, the authors saw that most CMV-associated TCR beta chains seemed HLA-restricted.

As to this clone: Its antigen is not identified.

The specimen was PBMCs. The TCR comes from a woman in her 40s in good health and CMV-seronegative.

CDR3 coding DNA: TGTGCCAGCTCACCGGTAGAACAGACCTTCACCTATAGCAATCAGCCCCAGCATTTT. Translation gives CASSPVEQTFTYSNQPQHF. The gene calls are TRBV18 and TRBJ1-5; D remains ambiguous. The CDR3 is made up of 19 amino acids. V lost 3 bases and J lost 0, with 21 bases in between. Germline-derived CDR1 and CDR2 are KGHSH and LQKENI.